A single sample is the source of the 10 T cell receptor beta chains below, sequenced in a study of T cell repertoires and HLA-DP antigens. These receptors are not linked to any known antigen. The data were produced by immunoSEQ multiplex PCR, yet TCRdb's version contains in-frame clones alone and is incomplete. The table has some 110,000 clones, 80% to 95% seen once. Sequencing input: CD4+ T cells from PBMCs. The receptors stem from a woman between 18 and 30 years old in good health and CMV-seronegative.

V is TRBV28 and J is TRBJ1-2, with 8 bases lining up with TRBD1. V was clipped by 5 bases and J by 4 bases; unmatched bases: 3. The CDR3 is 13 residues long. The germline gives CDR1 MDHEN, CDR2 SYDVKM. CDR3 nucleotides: TGTGCCAGCAGTGTCGGGACAGGCTATGGCTACACCTTC. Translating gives CASSVGTGYGYTF.

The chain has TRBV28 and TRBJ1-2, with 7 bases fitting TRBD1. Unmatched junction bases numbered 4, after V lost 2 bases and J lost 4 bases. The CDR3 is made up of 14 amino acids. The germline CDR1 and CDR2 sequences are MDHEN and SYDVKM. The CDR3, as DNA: TGTGCCAGCAGTTTAGCAGGGGGAGGCTATGGCTACACCTTC. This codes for CASSLAGGGYGYTF.

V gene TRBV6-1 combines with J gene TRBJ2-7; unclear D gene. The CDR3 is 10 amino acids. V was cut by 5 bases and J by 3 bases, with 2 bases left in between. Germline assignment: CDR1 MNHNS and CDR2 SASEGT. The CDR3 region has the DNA TGTGCCAGCAGTATCTACGAGCAGTACGTC. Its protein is CASSIYEQYV.

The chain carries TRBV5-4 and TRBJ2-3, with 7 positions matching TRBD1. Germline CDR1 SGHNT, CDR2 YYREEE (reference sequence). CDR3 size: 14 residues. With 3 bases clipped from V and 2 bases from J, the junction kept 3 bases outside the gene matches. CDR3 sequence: CASSSGQVTDTQYF. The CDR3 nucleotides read TGTGCCAGCAGCTCCGGACAGGTCACAGATACGCAGTATTTT.

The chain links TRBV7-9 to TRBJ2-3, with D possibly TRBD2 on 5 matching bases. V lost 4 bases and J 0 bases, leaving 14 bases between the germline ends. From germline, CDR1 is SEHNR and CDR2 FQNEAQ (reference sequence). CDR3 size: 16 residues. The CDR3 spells CASSSRGWTSTDTQYF. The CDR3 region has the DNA TGTGCCAGCAGCTCCCGAGGGTGGACTAGCACAGATACGCAGTATTTT.

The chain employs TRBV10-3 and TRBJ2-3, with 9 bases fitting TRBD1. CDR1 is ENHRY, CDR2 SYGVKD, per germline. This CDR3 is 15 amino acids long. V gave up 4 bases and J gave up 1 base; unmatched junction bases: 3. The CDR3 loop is CAISGRTGGTDTQYF. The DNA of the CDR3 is TGTGCCATCAGTGGACGGACAGGGGGCACAGATACGCAGTATTTT.

The CDR3 spells CAIVTDTQYF. Written as DNA, the CDR3 is TGTGCCATCGTCACAGATACGCAGTATTTT. The chain carries TRBV19 and TRBJ2-3; D remains ambiguous. Trimming stripped 10 bases from V and 2 bases from J, with 4 bases between. Germline CDR1 is LNHDA and CDR2 is SQIVND (reference sequence). The CDR3 is made up of 10 amino acids.

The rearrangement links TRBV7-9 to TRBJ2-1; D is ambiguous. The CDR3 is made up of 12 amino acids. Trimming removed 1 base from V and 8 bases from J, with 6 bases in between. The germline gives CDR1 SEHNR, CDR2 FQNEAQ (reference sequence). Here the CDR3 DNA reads TGTGCCAGCAGCTTAGTGGCAGATGAGCAGTTCTTC. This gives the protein CASSLVADEQFF.

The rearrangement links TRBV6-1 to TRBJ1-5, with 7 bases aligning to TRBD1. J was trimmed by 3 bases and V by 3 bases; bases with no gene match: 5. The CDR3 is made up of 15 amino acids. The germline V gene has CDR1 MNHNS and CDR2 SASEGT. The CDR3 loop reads CASSERTGANQPQHF. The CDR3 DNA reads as TGTGCCAGCAGTGAGCGGACAGGCGCCAATCAGCCCCAGCATTTT.

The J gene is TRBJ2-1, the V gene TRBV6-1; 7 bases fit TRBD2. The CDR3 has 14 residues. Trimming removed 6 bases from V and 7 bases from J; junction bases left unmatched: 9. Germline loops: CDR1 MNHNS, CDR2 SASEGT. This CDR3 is CASSHTAGGNEQFF. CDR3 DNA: TGTGCCAGCAGCCACACCGCCGGGGGGAATGAGCAGTTCTTC.